Listed here is a single T cell receptor (beta chain). The CDR3 is 12 residues long. Germline CDR1 MNHNS, CDR2 SASEGT. The V and J ends lost 6 bases and 3 bases respectively, with 9 bases between them. This sample stems from a study of blood T cell dynamics during melanoma immunotherapy. Whole-study context: Patients with metastatic melanoma got pembrolizumab or nivolumab-ipilimumab as first-line care.

The assay was immunoSEQ multiplex PCR, and TCRdb's table has in-frame clones only and misses some. The sample carries around 20,000 clones, 70% to 90% recorded once. Specified time point: week 3, after first cycle of checkpoint inhibitor. V and J are TRBV6-1 and TRBJ2-7; D is ambiguous. Here the sequenced sample was blood, taken from a patient treated with checkpoint blockade. This TCR derives from a human donor with melanoma. The CDR3 loop is CASSESSYEQYF. In DNA, the CDR3 is TGTGCCAGCAGCGAATCTAGCTACGAGCAGTACTTC.